This T cell receptor (beta chain) was observed in a study of cytomegalovirus exposure and HLA in healthy donors. Overall study findings and caveats: Earlier analysis looked at TCR beta V segments, and most were productive about 90% or about 30% of the time. Rarity held for most TCR sequences, but there were some public TCRs that occurred in many donors. Later on, a genetic analysis was performed. It linked a missense variant in DCLRE1C with V- and J-gene trimming of TCR beta. TCR beta chains associated with HLA were, in a later analysis, more clonally expanded than equally common others.

Germline loops: CDR1 LNHNV, CDR2 YYDKDF (reference sequence). The CDR3 contains 13 residues. After removal of 3 bases from V and 3 bases from J, the junction contained 2 bases not matched to a gene. The PCR made use of 60 Vbeta and 13 Jbeta primers. Clones were sequenced by immunoSEQ multiplex PCR, and TCRdb holds only the in-frame ones, with some missing. The data contain around 140,000 clones, 65% to 85% of them singletons. This clone came up a few times. Its antigen is not known. This chain uses TRBV15 with TRBJ2-7, with 7 bases identical to TRBD1. Sequenced input: PBMCs. This receptor was obtained from a woman aged 18-29 years in good health and CMV-seronegative. The CDR3 here is CATSRGDSYEQYF. In nucleotides, the CDR3 is TGTGCCACCAGCAGGGGGGACAGCTACGAGCAGTACTTC.